Below are 8 T cell receptor beta chains sequenced from a single sample in a study of T cell repertoires in cytomegalovirus infection (dated by TCRdb to between 2018 and 2021). Sequencing took place on an Illumina HiSeq 1500. In-frame beta chains were kept once TCRdb had trimmed the public reads at Q25 with fastp and called clones with MiXCR. Each entry is one CDR3 protein sequence, shown with its most common DNA and genes. The table for this sample lists hundreds of thousands of distinct CDR3 sequences; roughly a sixth of them were counted only once. The top ten constitute more than 10% of the sample. Sequenced: PBMCs. Source of these receptors: a human donor in good health (CMV status not recorded). Some clones in this sample may be carry-over from other donors' samples.

A note on this clonotype: Since a much larger clone is just one base distant, this may be a read error. The chain uses TRBV12-3 or TRBV12-4 and TRBJ1-4; TRBD1 agrees at 7 bases. This CDR3 has 18 residues. The DNA of the CDR3 is TGTGCCAGCAGTTTGTTTCCGGGGCAGGGACAGTTGAATGTAAAACTGTTTTTT. It codes for CASSLFPGQGQLNVKLFF.

This clonotype was recorded at least ten times. This chain uses TRBV6-5 with TRBJ1-1; D not resolved. Germline-derived CDR1 and CDR2 are MNHEY and SVGAGI. The CDR3 totals 13 residues. Trimming took off 0 bases at V and 2 bases at J, with 4 bases between the two ends. The CDR3 spells CASSYSRNTEAFF. The CDR3 region has the DNA TGTGCCAGCAGTTACTCCAGAAACACTGAAGCTTTCTTT.

The chain employs TRBV7-2 and TRBJ1-6, with 8 bases identical to TRBD1. The germline V gene encodes CDR1 SGHTA and CDR2 FQGNSA. Trimming took 1 base from V and 9 from J; bases not matched to a gene: 8. This CDR3 is built from 16 residues. CDR3 sequence (DNA): TGTGCCAGCAGCTTAGGGGCTGGACAGGGAACTTCACCCCTCCACTTT. This sequence encodes CASSLGAGQGTSPLHF.

This clonotype was seen a handful of times. This chain joins TRBV19 and TRBJ2-7, with a possible D match to TRBD1 (5 bases). Germline CDR1 is LNHDA and CDR2 is SQIVND (reference sequence). The CDR3 consists of 15 residues. V lost 3 bases, J lost 4 bases, and 16 bases lay in between. CDR3 loop: CASSIPQAFLYEQYF. Here the CDR3 DNA reads TGTGCCAGTAGTATCCCACAGGCTTTTTTATACGAGCAGTACTTC.

This clonotype has a handful of counts. The chain combines TRBV5-4 with TRBJ2-3; D is undetermined. Between the trimmed V and J ends, which lost 4 bases and 0 bases, there was a span of 15 bases. Per the germline V gene, CDR1 is SGHNT and CDR2 is YYREEE (reference sequence). CDR3 length equals 16 residues. The CDR3 is CASSPVSTISTDTQYF. The CDR3 region has the DNA TGTGCCAGCAGCCCCGTATCCACGATAAGCACAGATACGCAGTATTTT.

This clonotype turned up a few times. This rearrangement joins TRBV27 to TRBJ1-5, with D tentatively TRBD1 (5 bases). This CDR3 contains 13 residues. Germline values: CDR1 MNHEY, CDR2 SMNVEV (reference sequence). The V and J ends lost 6 bases and 15 bases respectively, with 21 bases between them. The CDR3 spells CASSPAQGVWLHF. As DNA, the CDR3 is TGTGCCAGCAGCCCCGCCCAGGGTGTGTGGCTGCATTTT.

The chain joins TRBV5-1 to TRBJ2-1, with D perhaps TRBD2 (6 bases). Looked up from germline, CDR1 is SGHRS and CDR2 is YFSETQ. The CDR3 spans 13 residues. The V end lost 4 bases, the J end lost 5 bases, and 10 bases lay between the germline ends. As DNA, the CDR3 is TGCGCCAGCAGCACCGCGGGGAACAATGAGCAGTTCTTC. This encodes CASSTAGNNEQFF.

For this clonotype: It is likely a read error: a sequence one base away is far more abundant. This chain connects TRBV7-8 to TRBJ2-7; D unclear. The germline V gene encodes CDR1 SGHVS and CDR2 FQNEAQ. Deletions cut 5 bases from V and 2 bases from J, with 4 bases between. The CDR3 has 11 residues. The CDR3 loop reads CASSQPYEQYF. In DNA, the CDR3 is TGTGCCAGCAGCCAACCCTACGAGCAGTACTTC. Using reference TRBV7-8 and TRBJ2-7 for the parts outside the CDR3, the full variable domain is GAGVSQSPRYKVAKRGQDVALRCDPISGHVSLFWYQQALGQGPEFLTYFQNEAQLDKSGLPSDRFFAERPEGSVSTLKIQRTQQEDSAVYLCASSQPYEQYFGPGTRLTVT.